This T cell receptor (beta chain) was captured by sequencing in a study of T-cell reconstitution after alpha-beta-depleted transplantation in children. Whole-study findings and limits: T-cell counts and diversity at one year post-transplant came mainly from newly produced T cells. Reportedly, roughly two months post-transplant, alpha-beta T cells arose from several hundred expanded graft clones. From surviving recipient T cells and thymic progenitors came the high day-60 TCRbeta diversity observed in some patients.

For TCRbeta, the library was prepared with unique molecular identifiers. TCRdb passed the PCR reads through MiXCR, listing each CDR3 protein once. The data contain about 250,000 distinct CDR3 sequences, about 24% of them seen just once; the ten biggest clones take up about 4.8%. With 4 bases removed from V and 3 bases from J, the gap between germline ends came to 9 bases. From germline, CDR1 is MNHEY and CDR2 SVGAGI. The CDR3 has 13 residues. This clonotype was detected a few times. As yet, its antigen is unknown. This clonotype originated in a female patient between 2 and 15 years old who had a stem cell transplant for congenital amegakaryocytic thrombocytopenia, so the T cells may come from the graft donor. Material: PBMCs, mostly from graft donor cells, obtained 360 days after TCRalphabeta/CD19-depleted stem cell transplant. The chain carries TRBV6-5 and TRBJ1-1; TRBD1 is a possible D gene (6 bases). DNA of the CDR3: TGTGCCAGCAGTTTTCACAGGGACACTGAAGCTTTCTTT. This gives the protein CASSFHRDTEAFF.